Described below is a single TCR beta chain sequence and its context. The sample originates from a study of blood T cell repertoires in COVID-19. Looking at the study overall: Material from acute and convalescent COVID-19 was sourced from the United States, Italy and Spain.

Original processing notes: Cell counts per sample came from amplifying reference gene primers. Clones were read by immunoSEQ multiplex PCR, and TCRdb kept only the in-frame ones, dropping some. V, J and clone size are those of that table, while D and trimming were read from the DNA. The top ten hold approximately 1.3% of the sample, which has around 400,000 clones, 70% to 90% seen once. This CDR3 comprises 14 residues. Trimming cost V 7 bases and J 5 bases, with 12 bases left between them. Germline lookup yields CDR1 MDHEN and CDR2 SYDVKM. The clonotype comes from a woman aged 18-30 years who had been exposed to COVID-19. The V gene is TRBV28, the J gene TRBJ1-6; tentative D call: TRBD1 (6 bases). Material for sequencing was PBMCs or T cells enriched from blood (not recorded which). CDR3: CASKFPGDNSPLHF. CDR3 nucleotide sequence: TGTGCCAGCAAGTTTCCAGGGGATAATTCACCCCTCCACTTT.